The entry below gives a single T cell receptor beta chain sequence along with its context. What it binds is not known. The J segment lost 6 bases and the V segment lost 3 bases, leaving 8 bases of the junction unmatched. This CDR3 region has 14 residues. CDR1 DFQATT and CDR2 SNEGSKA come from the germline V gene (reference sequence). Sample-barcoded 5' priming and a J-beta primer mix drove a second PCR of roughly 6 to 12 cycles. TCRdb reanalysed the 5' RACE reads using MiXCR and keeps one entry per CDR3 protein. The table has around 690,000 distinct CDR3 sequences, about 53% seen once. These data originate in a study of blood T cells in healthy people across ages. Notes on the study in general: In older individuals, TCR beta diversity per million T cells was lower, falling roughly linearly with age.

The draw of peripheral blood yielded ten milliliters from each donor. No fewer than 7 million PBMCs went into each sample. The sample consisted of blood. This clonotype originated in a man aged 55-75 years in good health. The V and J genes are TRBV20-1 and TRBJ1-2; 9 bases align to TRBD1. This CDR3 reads CSARGDREGNGYTF. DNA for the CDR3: TGCAGTGCTAGGGGGGACAGGGAGGGGAATGGCTACACCTTC.